This passage covers 11 T cell receptor beta chains from one sample sequenced in a study of cytomegalovirus exposure and HLA in healthy donors. PCR primers comprised 60 Vbeta and 13 Jbeta primers. Sequencing was performed with immunoSEQ multiplex PCR; in TCRdb, only in-frame clones are kept and a portion is missing. In the table there are under 200,000 clones, 81% of which are singletons. Sample: PBMCs. These receptors were collected from a man over 45 in good health and CMV-seronegative.

This clone was picked up one time. The CDR3 sequence: CASSPQRPGDEKLFF. CDR3 nucleotides: TGTGCCAGCTCACCACAGCGGCCAGGGGATGAAAAACTGTTTTTT. The chain joins TRBV18 to TRBJ1-4, with D perhaps matching TRBD1 (6 bases). The germline gives CDR1 KGHSH, CDR2 LQKENI. V was clipped by 1 base and J by 6 bases, with 12 bases between them. This CDR3 is built from 15 residues.

The V call is TRBV7-9, the J call TRBJ2-2; the D gene is possibly TRBD1 (6 bases). V lost 2 bases to trimming and J lost 2 bases, with 9 bases between them. The CDR3 length is 15 residues. The germline CDR1 and CDR2 sequences are SEHNR and FQNEAQ (reference sequence). CDR3: CASSLPGHNTGELFF. The CDR3 nucleotides read TGTGCCAGCAGCTTACCGGGACACAACACCGGGGAGCTGTTTTTT.

The J gene is TRBJ2-1, the V gene TRBV6-5, with 11 bases aligning to TRBD2. V gave up 6 bases and J gave up 3 bases; unmatched junction bases: 4. This CDR3 region has 15 residues. Germline CDR1 and CDR2: MNHEY and SVGAGI. The CDR3 loop reads CASRPSGGIYNEQFF. Written as DNA, the CDR3 is TGTGCCAGCAGGCCTAGCGGGGGGATCTACAATGAGCAGTTCTTC.

The CDR3 loop reads CASSSAVYSYEQYF. As DNA, the CDR3 is TGTGCCAGCAGCTCTGCGGTTTACTCCTACGAGCAGTACTTC. J is TRBJ2-7 and V is TRBV11-2; no reliable D call. The CDR3 is made up of 14 amino acids. Germline CDR1 and CDR2: SGHAT and FQNNGV. Trimming left V 4 bases short and J 0 bases short, with 10 bases between.

Note on this clone: The junction differs from germline at one of its ends, possibly a read error. The chain combines TRBV29-1 with TRBJ1-1; possible D gene TRBD1, 5 bases. CDR3 size: 12 residues. Germline V CDR1 and CDR2: SQVTM, ANQGSEA. For the CDR3, the DNA is TGCAGCGCTGAAGACAGGAACACTGAAGCTTTCTTT. It is translated as CSAEDRNTEAFF.

This clone was seen more than once but under ten times. The chain carries TRBV5-6 and TRBJ1-1; TRBD1 agrees at 10 bases. The CDR3 runs 13 residues. V dropped 4 bases and J dropped 7; count of bases not matched to a gene: 4. The germline V gene encodes CDR1 SGHDT and CDR2 YYEEEE. CDR3 region: CASSLTGGNEAFF. The CDR3 bases are TGTGCCAGCAGCCTGACAGGGGGCAATGAAGCTTTCTTT.

This chain connects TRBV29-1 to TRBJ2-7; D is unresolved. Germline V gene data show CDR1 as SQVTM and CDR2 as ANQGSEA. This CDR3 spans 12 amino acids. V dropped 3 bases and J dropped 1 base, with 7 bases sitting between them. The CDR3 spells CSVEGSSYEQYF. CDR3 sequence (DNA): TGCAGCGTTGAGGGCAGTTCCTACGAGCAGTACTTC.

The rearrangement uses TRBV6-1 and TRBJ1-3; perhaps TRBD1 as D (6 bases). The CDR3 is made up of 13 amino acids. V was cut by 8 bases and J by 7 bases, with 15 bases left in between. CDR1 is MNHNS and CDR2 is SASEGT in the germline V gene. The CDR3 DNA is TGTGCCAGCGCAGACAGGCGGCATAACACCATATATTTT. Translated, it gives CASADRRHNTIYF.

V usage is TRBV18 and J usage is TRBJ2-1; 8 bases line up with TRBD2. The CDR3 sequence is 15 residues long. Unmatched junction bases numbered 5, after V lost 3 bases and J lost 4 bases. Germline loops: CDR1 KGHSH, CDR2 LQKENI. CDR3 residues: CASSPPGLGYNEQFF. The DNA of the CDR3 is TGTGCCAGCTCACCCCCGGGACTAGGTTACAATGAGCAGTTCTTC.

J is TRBJ1-1 and V is TRBV18; 8 bases fit TRBD1. The germline CDR1 and CDR2 sequences are KGHSH and LQKENI. The CDR3 is 13 residues long. V dropped 4 bases and J dropped 4; count of bases not matched to a gene: 2. CDR3 coding DNA: TGTGCCAGCTCACTTGACAGGGGCACTGAAGCTTTCTTT. Its protein is CASSLDRGTEAFF.

V gene TRBV25-1 combines with J gene TRBJ2-2; 8 nucleotides align to TRBD1. The CDR3 covers 15 residues. Germline V gene sequence: CDR1 MGHDK, CDR2 SYGVNS. Trimming removed 6 bases from V and 5 bases from J; junction bases left unmatched: 8. CDR3: CASSSPGQVTGELFF. CDR3 nucleotide sequence: TGTGCCAGCAGCTCCCCGGGACAGGTAACCGGGGAGCTGTTTTTT.